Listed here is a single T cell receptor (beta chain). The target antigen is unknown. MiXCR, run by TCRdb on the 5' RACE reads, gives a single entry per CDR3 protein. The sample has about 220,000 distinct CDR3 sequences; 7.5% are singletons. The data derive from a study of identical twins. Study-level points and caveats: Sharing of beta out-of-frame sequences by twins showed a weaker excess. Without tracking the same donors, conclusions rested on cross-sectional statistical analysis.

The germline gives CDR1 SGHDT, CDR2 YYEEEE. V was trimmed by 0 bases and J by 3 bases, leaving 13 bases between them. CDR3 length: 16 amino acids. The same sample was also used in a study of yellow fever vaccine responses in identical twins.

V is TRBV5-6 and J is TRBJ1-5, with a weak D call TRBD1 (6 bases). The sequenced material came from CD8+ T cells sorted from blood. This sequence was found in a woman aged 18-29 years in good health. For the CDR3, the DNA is TGTGCCAGCAGCTTGGGGCCAGGGGCCCTCAATCAGCCCCAGCATTTT. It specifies CASSLGPGALNQPQHF.